This T cell receptor beta chain was retrieved from a study of cytomegalovirus exposure and HLA in healthy donors (dated by TCRdb to 2015 to 2018). About the study as a whole: According to an earlier analysis of 587 of the donors, roughly 180 million T cells yielded 90 million to 130 million unique TCR beta sequences and 250 to 350 Gb of sequence data. Approximately 310 gigabases of sequencing data and around 85 million unique TCR sequences made up an early release that covered 500 to 650 HLA-typed donors. The number of donors typed differed by locus, with about 629-630 for A, B, C, DRB1 and DQB1, approximately 500 for DQA1, 600 to 610 for DPA1, and approximately 470 for DPB1. Donor age, sex, ethnicity and CMV serostatus were compiled together with the repertoire data. A later genetic analysis used genome-wide SNP genotypes for about 65% of the roughly 670 donors, treating that subset as a discovery cohort. All discovery cohort repertoires had been generated using a single sequencing platform. A handful of DR-DQ haplotypes were handled as single units for association and clustering because linkage in the cohort was strong. Among the 398 genotyped donors, about 85% belonged to the genetic ancestry cluster associated with self-reported Caucasian donors. The T cell repertoires of 550 to 850 subjects were profiled by immunosequencing and related to cytomegalovirus serostatus. The study was designed to test whether signatures of past pathogen exposure could be identified by cataloging public T cell receptors. Across 300 to 400 genotyped donors of the cohort, an average of approximately 200,000 unique TCR beta nucleotide sequences per donor were sequenced, and roughly 20% of those sequences were non-productive. Both class I and class II loci were covered by HLA typing, at four-digit resolution. Besides the first cohort of roughly 700 subjects, a separate validation cohort made up of 120 different subjects was used. In an earlier analysis of 500 to 650 of the donors, high-throughput TCR beta sequencing was used to judge whether each TCR beta V gene segment behaved as functional or pseudogenic. In the later analysis, no new phenotypic data were used to find candidate immune exposures; instead, reliance was placed on TCR beta sequences and their occurrence across donors. To predict cytomegalovirus infection status, the study brought together high-throughput TCR immunosequencing, statistical association of individual TCRs with disease status, and machine learning. A later analysis re-analyzed previously published TCR beta repertoires from approximately 700 donors and added high-resolution HLA genotyping to study TCR occurrence patterns.

The library relied on the immunoSEQ multiplex PCR assay. The multiplex PCR relied on a mix of 60 forward primers for TCR Vbeta segments and 13 reverse primers for TCR Jbeta segments. The CDR3 region of rearranged TCR beta genes was amplified from genomic DNA by a multiplex PCR assay. On the Illumina HiSeq System, the amplified TCR beta libraries were sequenced as 87-base-pair reads. In the source study's methods: A later analysis tallied 80 million to 95 million unique TCR beta chains across the 550 to 850 repertoires, and approximately 9.9 million of those chains were shared by two or more donors. Raw reads were error-corrected and collapsed into unique sequences by a nearest-neighbor algorithm in which closely related sequences were merged to remove PCR and sequencing errors. To assign V, D and J gene segments, CDR3 sequences were aligned to IMGT reference sequences. For a sequence to be retained, a match of at least six nucleotides was required to both a V gene segment and a J gene segment. A rearrangement counted as productive if the CDR3 had no stop codons and remained in frame with V and J, and every other rearrangement counted as non-productive. CDR3 was defined by IMGT convention, running from the second conserved V-encoded cysteine to the conserved J-encoded phenylalanine. The earlier analysis of fewer than 700 of the donors excluded sequences that lacked an unambiguous match to a single V gene segment. In an earlier analysis of approximately 610 of the donors, V segments were called functional above 56.7% productive rearrangements and were called segregating when the between-donor standard deviation exceeded 5%. A statistical classification framework was built for diagnosing cytomegalovirus status from the catalog of TCR beta chain sequences. A later analysis assigned V and J genes by comparing TCR nucleotide sequences with IMGT/GENE-DB human TR gene sequences. The TCRdist pipeline was used in a later analysis to assign CDR3 sequences and most-parsimonious VDJ recombination scenarios. In a later analysis, each TCR beta chain was defined by its CDR3 amino acid sequence together with its V-gene family, and reads lacking a unique V-gene family were excluded. As a way to deal with suspected cross-contamination and a sequencing artifact, a later analysis dropped 500 to 700 nucleotide sequences that were highly shared and had low generation probability. In a later analysis, a clonal expansion index was calculated for each public chain from normalized within-repertoire ranks of inferred template counts. A later analysis computed generation probabilities with a VDJ recombination model fitted to out-of-frame rearrangements, and checked the results against IGoR. Hypergeometric tests were used in a later analysis to score TCR-TCR, TCR-HLA and TCR-CMV co-occurrence, with a repertoire-size bias correction applied to the TCR pairs. In a later analysis, false discovery rates were estimated by permuting HLA or CMV assignments 20 times. In a later analysis, co-occurring TCRs were grouped using DBSCAN, with TCRdist sequence similarity added in when clustering inside HLA-allele-positive subsets. Repertoires with fewer than 30,000 or more than 120,000 public chains, plus five repertoires with anomalous nucleotide sharing, were excluded from co-occurrence clustering. What TCRdb holds here is the immuneACCESS table cut down to in-frame rearrangements. Part of the clones is not present; checked against another copy, under half of the missing clones reflect an unresolved V gene, and the others are unexplained. V and J calls plus clone size are reproduced from that table; the DNA served to infer D and trimming. The sample yields 55,000 to 80,000 clones; around 75% were counted once. Of the sample, around 11% falls within the top ten clones.

A note on this clone: It lacks a known antigen. One base away there is no much larger clone; base qualities are not given.

Study-wide conclusions, independent of this receptor: The cohort was sequenced for TCR beta chains only, and without alpha or paired-chain data the features that could be detected were limited. In a later analysis, TCR association rates were found to vary across HLA loci, with the most associated TCRs seen for DRB1 alleles and the fewest for HLA-C alleles. The classifier was reported to diagnose cytomegalovirus status with high specificity and sensitivity in both the original cohort and the validation cohort. A cluster of highly shared sequence variants was judged likely to represent a technical artifact of the sequencing pipeline. A later analysis found that most CMV-associated TCR beta chains appeared HLA-restricted, with HLA associations seemingly driven largely by CMV exposure. A later analysis associated 16,951 TCR beta sequences with specific HLA alleles at a false discovery rate of 0.05. Because counts were too low, approximately 18 rarely observed V segments, including chromosome 9 orphons, were excluded from the earlier analysis of some 590 of the donors. Most TCR sequences were observed very rarely across donors, whereas some public TCRs were present in many individuals. HLA typing was unavailable for some donors at each locus, so association tests used only the typed subset. In a later analysis, several top co-occurrence clusters were reported to appear linked to parvovirus B19, influenza, CMV and Epstein-Barr virus. Roughly uniform sequencing depth across donors was assumed in presence/absence analyses, although this assumption may not hold. When HLA alleles, especially DR and DQ, strongly co-occurred, TCR associations were difficult to assign to individual alleles. In a later analysis, HLA-associated TCR beta chains showed more clonal expansion and lower generation probabilities than non-associated chains that were equally common. In an earlier analysis of 500 to 650 of the donors, most TCR beta V segments appeared in productive rearrangements about 90% or about 30% of the time, broadly matching IMGT annotations. The study gave a list of about 160 TCR beta chains associated with cytomegalovirus. According to the authors, the approach could potentially be generalized to other disease states and immunological phenotypes. Some IMGT-functional V segments, including TRBV6-2 and TRBV6-3, could not be distinguished by the 87-base-pair reads and were therefore excluded. In vitro tests confirmed that a few of the cytomegalovirus-associated TCR beta chains recognize cytomegalovirus antigens. Linkage disequilibrium might explain the correlated functional status among segregating V segments, but an unknown experimental factor could not be ruled out. V-gene and J-gene trimming of TCR beta chains was associated with a missense DCLRE1C variant in a later genetic analysis, and the association was replicated in an independent cohort. Immune exposure information for the cohort was limited to CMV serostatus. A further reported finding was that TCR beta sequences accurately predicted the HLA-A and HLA-B alleles for most subjects in the first cohort. Compared with the roughly 700-donor mean, donors in an Asian-associated ancestry cluster had fewer N-insertions in productive TCRs, according to a later genetic analysis.

For this chain, trimming is 4 bases at the V end and 7 bases at the J end, and the number of junction bases without a gene match is 7. According to the germline V gene, CDR1 reads MNHNS and CDR2 reads SASEGT. The CDR3 spans 15 residues, from the cysteine through the phenylalanine. Only CDR3 DNA remains: 45 bases, in frame from the first base. The cohort was made up of hundreds of healthy bone marrow donors. At the time of sampling, all cohort members were nominally healthy, though unrecorded immune exposures were likely present. The donor was CMV seronegative and was included in the group of hundreds of seronegative cohort members. Each donor provided a peripheral blood sample, and peripheral blood mononuclear cells were used for TCR beta sequencing. The Qiagen DNeasy Blood Extraction Kit was used to extract genomic DNA from the blood cell samples.

This TCR came from a man between 65 and 85 years old in good health and CMV-seronegative. The chain is made from TRBV6-1 and TRBJ1-4, with TRBD1 identical over 9 junction bases. Specimen: PBMCs. DNA sequence: TGTGCCAGCAGTGGTTACCGGGACAGGGCTGAAAAACTGTTTTTT. It is translated as CASSGYRDRAEKLFF.